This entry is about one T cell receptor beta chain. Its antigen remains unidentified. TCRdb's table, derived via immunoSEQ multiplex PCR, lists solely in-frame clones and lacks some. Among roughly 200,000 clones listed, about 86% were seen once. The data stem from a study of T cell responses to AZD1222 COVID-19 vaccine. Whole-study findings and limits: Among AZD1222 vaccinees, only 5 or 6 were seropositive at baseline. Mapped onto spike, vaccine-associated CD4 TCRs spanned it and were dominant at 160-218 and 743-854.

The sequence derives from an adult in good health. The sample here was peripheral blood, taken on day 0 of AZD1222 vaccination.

CDR3: CATHNRGGYNSPLHF. CDR3 DNA sequence: TGTGCCACCCATAACAGGGGTGGTTATAATTCACCCCTCCACTTT. The rearrangement links TRBV19 to TRBJ1-6; 7 bases match TRBD1. This CDR3 contains 15 residues. Losses at the gene ends were 10 bases for V and 4 bases for J; bases not matched to a gene: 10. In germline, CDR1 is LNHDA, CDR2 SQIVND (reference sequence).